These T cell receptor beta chains were read from a single sample in a study. TCRdb ran MiXCR on the RT-PCR reads and lists one entry per CDR3 protein. The table shows about 680,000 distinct CDR3 sequences, with 12% to 15% occurring only once. The specimen sequenced was memory CD4+ T cells from blood. The receptor set was obtained from a female donor in good health, serving as a healthy control. CDR3s include the opening cysteine and the closing phenylalanine or tryptophan. D genes are given only for firm matches. Size tells how often a clone was seen (once, few, many) or the class of an expanded clone, and some rows leave it out.

j_call: TRBJ2-5
d_call: TRBD1
v_call: TRBV6-1
clone_size: -
cdr3_nt: TGTGCCAGCAGTGAAGGGCTAACAGGGGCCCAAGAGACCCAGTACTTC
cdr3_aa: CASSEGLTGAQETQYF

j_call: TRBJ1-4
d_call: -
v_call: TRBV7-9
clone_size: many
cdr3_nt: TGTGCCAGCAGCTGGCATACAGAACTGTTTTTT
cdr3_aa: CASSWHTELFF

j_call: TRBJ1-2
d_call: -
v_call: TRBV12-3/TRBV12-4
clone_size: -
cdr3_nt: TGTGCCAGCGCTAACAGGGACAACTATGGCTACACCTTC
cdr3_aa: CASANRDNYGYTF

j_call: TRBJ2-3
d_call: -
v_call: TRBV4-3
clone_size: few
cdr3_nt: TGCGCCAGCAGCCAAGATCTATGGTATACGCAGTATTTT
cdr3_aa: CASSQDLWYTQYF

j_call: TRBJ1-2
d_call: -
v_call: TRBV24-1
clone_size: -
cdr3_nt: TGTGCCACCAGTCTCGGGAGCTATGGCTACACCTTC
cdr3_aa: CATSLGSYGYTF

j_call: TRBJ2-3
d_call: TRBD2
v_call: TRBV10-3
clone_size: many
cdr3_nt: TGTGCCATCAGGAGTGGGGCGGGAGGTGAGCCAGATACGCAGTATTTT
cdr3_aa: CAIRSGAGGEPDTQYF

j_call: TRBJ1-1
d_call: -
v_call: TRBV20-1
clone_size: -
cdr3_nt: TGCAGTGCTAGTTCGGCAGCCAGGACTGAAGCTTTCTTT
cdr3_aa: CSASSAARTEAFF

j_call: TRBJ1-6
d_call: TRBD1
v_call: TRBV6-2/TRBV6-3
clone_size: -
cdr3_nt: TGTGCCAGCCTTCCGGTCCGGGACAGGGAGTCACCCCTCCACTTT
cdr3_aa: CASLPVRDRESPLHF

j_call: TRBJ1-5
d_call: -
v_call: TRBV27
clone_size: few
cdr3_nt: TGTGCCAGCAGTCAAGGGTTCAGGGATAGCAATCAGCCCCAGCATTTT
cdr3_aa: CASSQGFRDSNQPQHF

j_call: TRBJ2-2
d_call: -
v_call: TRBV27
clone_size: -
cdr3_nt: TGTGCCAGCAGTTTATGGGGGGTCACCGGGGAGCTGTTTTTT
cdr3_aa: CASSLWGVTGELFF

j_call: TRBJ1-6
d_call: -
v_call: TRBV10-3
clone_size: many
cdr3_nt: TGTGCCATCAGGCAGAATAGGAATGATTCACCCCTCCACTTT
cdr3_aa: CAIRQNRNDSPLHF

j_call: TRBJ2-7
d_call: TRBD2
v_call: TRBV6-5
clone_size: few
cdr3_nt: TGTGCCAGCAGTGGCGGCGGGAGCTCCTACGAGCAGTACTTC
cdr3_aa: CASSGGGSSYEQYF

j_call: TRBJ2-6
d_call: -
v_call: TRBV4-2
clone_size: -
cdr3_nt: TGTGCCAGCAGCCAAGATATCATAGGTCTGGGGTTCTACCACTCTGGGGCCAACGTCCTGACTTTC
cdr3_aa: CASSQDIIGLGFYHSGANVLTF

j_call: TRBJ2-7
d_call: TRBD1
v_call: TRBV7-2
clone_size: -
cdr3_nt: TGTGCCAGCAGCCCCGGGACAGGGGGTATCGAGCAGTACTTC
cdr3_aa: CASSPGTGGIEQYF

j_call: TRBJ2-7
d_call: -
v_call: TRBV7-2
clone_size: many
cdr3_nt: TGTGCCAGCAGCGCGCAAGGTGTCAGTACCTACGAGCAGTACTTC
cdr3_aa: CASSAQGVSTYEQYF

j_call: TRBJ2-1
d_call: -
v_call: TRBV7-2
clone_size: many
cdr3_nt: TGTGCCAGCAGCCTAGACAGCTCACGGGATGAGCAGTTCTTC
cdr3_aa: CASSLDSSRDEQFF

j_call: TRBJ1-6
d_call: TRBD1
v_call: TRBV18
clone_size: few
cdr3_nt: TGTGCCAGCTCACCGGCGGGACAGCTTAATTCACCCCTCCACTTT
cdr3_aa: CASSPAGQLNSPLHF

j_call: TRBJ2-1
d_call: TRBD2
v_call: TRBV6-5
clone_size: few
cdr3_nt: TGTGCCAGCAGCACCCGGCTAGCGGTTCCCTACAATGAGCAGTTCTTC
cdr3_aa: CASSTRLAVPYNEQFF

j_call: TRBJ2-3
d_call: -
v_call: TRBV20-1
clone_size: many
cdr3_nt: TGCAGTGCCCGTGGCACAGATACGCAGTATTTT
cdr3_aa: CSARGTDTQYF

j_call: TRBJ2-1
d_call: -
v_call: TRBV14
clone_size: few
cdr3_nt: TGTGCCAGCAGCCAAGAAACCACTAGACGGCTGGGTGAGCAGTTCTTC
cdr3_aa: CASSQETTRRLGEQFF

j_call: TRBJ1-2
d_call: -
v_call: TRBV27
clone_size: few
cdr3_nt: TGTGCCAGCAGTTTGGGATCGGGGGGCGCGGGTAGAGGCTACACCTTC
cdr3_aa: CASSLGSGGAGRGYTF

j_call: TRBJ2-3
d_call: TRBD2
v_call: TRBV5-4
clone_size: few
cdr3_nt: TGTGCCAGCAGCAACATACTAGCGGGCAACACAGATACGCAGTATTTT
cdr3_aa: CASSNILAGNTDTQYF

j_call: TRBJ2-2
d_call: -
v_call: TRBV20-1
clone_size: -
cdr3_nt: TGCAGTGCGATCCGGAGGGGGTTGACAGGGCACACCGGGGAGCTGTTTTTT
cdr3_aa: CSAIRRGLTGHTGELFF

j_call: TRBJ1-2
d_call: -
v_call: TRBV12-3/TRBV12-4
clone_size: -
cdr3_nt: TGTGCCAGCAGTTCAGGGGTGAGCCCTAACTATGGCTACACCTTC
cdr3_aa: CASSSGVSPNYGYTF

j_call: TRBJ2-1
d_call: -
v_call: TRBV6-2/TRBV6-3
clone_size: -
cdr3_nt: TGTGCCAGCAGCCAGAACAGGGTTGGGAATGAGCAGTTCTTC
cdr3_aa: CASSQNRVGNEQFF

j_call: TRBJ2-5
d_call: -
v_call: TRBV4-1
clone_size: -
cdr3_nt: TGCGCCAGCAGCCAAGGTATTGCACCCGCCGGAGAGACCCAGTACTTC
cdr3_aa: CASSQGIAPAGETQYF

j_call: TRBJ2-4
d_call: -
v_call: TRBV7-9
clone_size: -
cdr3_nt: TGTGCCAGCAGCGCGGATCGTTTCAGAGACATTCAGTACTTC
cdr3_aa: CASSADRFRDIQYF

j_call: TRBJ1-2
d_call: -
v_call: TRBV7-9
clone_size: many
cdr3_nt: TGTGCCAGCAGCTCCCAGCCCAACTATGGCTACACCTTC
cdr3_aa: CASSSQPNYGYTF

j_call: TRBJ1-5
d_call: -
v_call: TRBV12-3/TRBV12-4
clone_size: many
cdr3_nt: TGTGCCAGCACCAACACAGGGTTTGGCAATCAGCCCCAGCATTTT
cdr3_aa: CASTNTGFGNQPQHF

j_call: TRBJ2-1
d_call: TRBD2
v_call: TRBV10-3
clone_size: few
cdr3_nt: TGTGCCATCAGTGGACTAGCGGGAGCCCTATACAATGAGCAGTTCTTC
cdr3_aa: CAISGLAGALYNEQFF

j_call: TRBJ2-3
d_call: -
v_call: TRBV20-1
clone_size: -
cdr3_nt: TGCAGTGCTATCCGACTAGGAACGGCCGTGGATACGCAGTATTTT
cdr3_aa: CSAIRLGTAVDTQYF

j_call: TRBJ1-1
d_call: -
v_call: TRBV20-1
clone_size: many
cdr3_nt: TGCAGTGCTAAGGGACACAACACTGAAGCTTTCTTT
cdr3_aa: CSAKGHNTEAFF

j_call: TRBJ2-7
d_call: -
v_call: TRBV20-1
clone_size: -
cdr3_nt: TGCAGTGCTAGGCGGTTCGGCGGAAGCTCCTACGAGCAGTACTTC
cdr3_aa: CSARRFGGSSYEQYF

j_call: TRBJ2-1
d_call: -
v_call: TRBV18
clone_size: -
cdr3_nt: TGTGCCAGCTCACCGACAGGTCAGGAGCAGTTCTTC
cdr3_aa: CASSPTGQEQFF

j_call: TRBJ1-1
d_call: -
v_call: TRBV12-3/TRBV12-4
clone_size: few
cdr3_nt: TGTGCCAGCAGTTTAAACCCGAGCAGCGGAGCTTTCTTT
cdr3_aa: CASSLNPSSGAFF

j_call: TRBJ2-2
d_call: -
v_call: TRBV12-3/TRBV12-4
clone_size: few
cdr3_nt: TGTGCCAGCAGTTCCTTAGGCGGAGAAAACACCGGGGAGCTGTTTTTT
cdr3_aa: CASSSLGGENTGELFF

j_call: TRBJ2-1
d_call: -
v_call: TRBV27
clone_size: -
cdr3_nt: TGTGCCAGCAGCCCCTGGGGCGGAGGGGCGGGTGAGCAGTTCTTC
cdr3_aa: CASSPWGGGAGEQFF

j_call: TRBJ1-1
d_call: -
v_call: TRBV12-3/TRBV12-4
clone_size: few
cdr3_nt: TGTGCCAGCAGTTTCGCCGTGGGTCCCACTGAAGCTTTCTTT
cdr3_aa: CASSFAVGPTEAFF

j_call: TRBJ2-1
d_call: -
v_call: TRBV12-3/TRBV12-4
clone_size: many
cdr3_nt: TGTGCCAGCCGCCGGGACGGCTATGAGCAGTTCTTC
cdr3_aa: CASRRDGYEQFF

j_call: TRBJ2-3
d_call: -
v_call: TRBV6-2/TRBV6-3
clone_size: -
cdr3_nt: TGTGCCAGCAAATACGGATTAGGTCATACGCAGTATTTT
cdr3_aa: CASKYGLGHTQYF

j_call: TRBJ1-4
d_call: -
v_call: TRBV5-6
clone_size: many
cdr3_nt: TGTGCCAGCAGCGGAATCCAGGGAGGGGGAGAAAAACTGTTTTTT
cdr3_aa: CASSGIQGGGEKLFF

j_call: TRBJ1-5
d_call: -
v_call: TRBV3-1
clone_size: -
cdr3_nt: TGTGCCAGCAGCCGACAAATCAATCAGCCCCAGCATTTT
cdr3_aa: CASSRQINQPQHF

j_call: TRBJ1-4
d_call: -
v_call: TRBV29-1
clone_size: -
cdr3_nt: TGCAGCGCCCGGGACAAGCATGAAAAACTGTTTTTT
cdr3_aa: CSARDKHEKLFF

j_call: TRBJ2-1
d_call: -
v_call: TRBV5-6
clone_size: -
cdr3_nt: TGTGCCAGCAGCTCTACTAGTAGTGGGGCGGGTGAGCAGTTCTTC
cdr3_aa: CASSSTSSGAGEQFF

j_call: TRBJ2-7
d_call: -
v_call: TRBV6-5
clone_size: many
cdr3_nt: TGTGCCAGCACAACACTTCCAGGGGAGCAGTACTTC
cdr3_aa: CASTTLPGEQYF

j_call: TRBJ2-7
d_call: TRBD2
v_call: TRBV20-1
clone_size: many
cdr3_nt: TGCAGTGCTCCCGGGACTAGCGGCTACGAGCAGTACTTC
cdr3_aa: CSAPGTSGYEQYF

j_call: TRBJ1-1
d_call: -
v_call: TRBV20-1
clone_size: few
cdr3_nt: TGCAGTGCTAGAGATACAGTGAACACTGAAGCTTTCTTT
cdr3_aa: CSARDTVNTEAFF

j_call: TRBJ1-5
d_call: -
v_call: TRBV10-2
clone_size: -
cdr3_nt: TGCGCCAGCAGTGAGTCGGGGTTAAATCAGCCCCAGCATTTT
cdr3_aa: CASSESGLNQPQHF

j_call: TRBJ2-3
d_call: -
v_call: TRBV15
clone_size: many
cdr3_nt: TGTGCCACCAGCAAAGTGAGGGAGGCTACGCAGTATTTT
cdr3_aa: CATSKVREATQYF

j_call: TRBJ2-7
d_call: -
v_call: TRBV7-2
clone_size: many
cdr3_nt: TGTGCCAGCAGCGAAAGCTACGAGCAGTACTTC
cdr3_aa: CASSESYEQYF

j_call: TRBJ2-2
d_call: -
v_call: TRBV7-2
clone_size: few
cdr3_nt: TGTGCCAGCAGCTCCGTGCGGTCCGGGGAGCTGTTTTTT
cdr3_aa: CASSSVRSGELFF

j_call: TRBJ2-1
d_call: TRBD2
v_call: TRBV15
clone_size: few
cdr3_nt: TGTGCCACCAGCAGTACCTCCGGGACTAGCGGAAACAATGAGCAGTTCTTC
cdr3_aa: CATSSTSGTSGNNEQFF

j_call: TRBJ2-2
d_call: TRBD2
v_call: TRBV20-1
clone_size: -
cdr3_nt: TGCAGTGCTAATGTAGCGGGATCGAACACCGGGGAGCTGTTTTTT
cdr3_aa: CSANVAGSNTGELFF

j_call: TRBJ1-5
d_call: -
v_call: TRBV4-2
clone_size: few
cdr3_nt: TGTGCCAGCAGCCAAGAGAACAATCAGCCCCAGCATTTT
cdr3_aa: CASSQENNQPQHF